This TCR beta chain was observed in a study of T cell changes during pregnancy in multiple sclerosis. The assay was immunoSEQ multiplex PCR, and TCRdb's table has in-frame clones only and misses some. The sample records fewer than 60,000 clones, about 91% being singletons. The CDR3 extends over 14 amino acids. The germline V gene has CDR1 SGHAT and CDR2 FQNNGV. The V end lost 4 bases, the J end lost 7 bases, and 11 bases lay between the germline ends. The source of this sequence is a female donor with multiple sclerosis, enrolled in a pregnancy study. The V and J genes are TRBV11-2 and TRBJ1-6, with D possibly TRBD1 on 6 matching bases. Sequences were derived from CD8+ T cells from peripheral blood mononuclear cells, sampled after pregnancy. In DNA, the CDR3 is TGTGCCAGCAGCTGGACAGAAGCGAATTCACCCCTCCACTTT. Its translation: CASSWTEANSPLHF.